The sequence of this TCR beta chain was determined in a study of T cell responses to AZD1222 COVID-19 vaccine. The CDR3 loop spans 14 amino acids. Unmatched junction bases numbered 4, after V lost 3 bases and J lost 8 bases. CDR1 and CDR2 (germline): KGHSH, LQKENI. Broader study findings: As reported, nearly half of all spike-specific TCRs target variant regions that are unmutated.

This table comes from immunoSEQ multiplex PCR, and its TCRdb copy is limited to in-frame clones, with some not included. The table has some 120,000 clones, approximately 84% seen once. This clone has only one observation. Its specificity is unknown. This clonotype was obtained from an adult in good health. The V call is TRBV18, the J call TRBJ1-4; 9 bases align to TRBD1. The starting material was peripheral blood, obtained on day 0 of AZD1222 vaccination. The CDR3 DNA follows: TGTGCCAGCTCACCTCAGGACAGGGGAGAAAAACTGTTTTTT. Translated, it gives CASSPQDRGEKLFF.